The clone carrying this T cell receptor beta chain was found a few times. Antigen unknown. This sample was included in a study of beta chain features in type 1 diabetes. All of the isolated RNA was reverse transcribed, so expressed TCRB transcripts were sequenced. Method: immunoSEQ multiplex PCR; TCRdb's copy keeps in-frame clones and lacks some. The table lists 600,000 or so clones, around 11% of them singletons. Per germline, CDR1 LGHNA and CDR2 YNFKEQ. The CDR3 is made up of 12 amino acids. V lost 1 base to trimming and J lost 11 bases, with 11 bases between them. Study outcomes and limitations: The study found fewer insertions and more deletions at VDJ junctions in type 1 diabetes patients. HLA influence on TCRB rearrangement stayed unresolved here. All four CD4+ subsets of Type 1 diabetes patients contained TCRB CDR3s that were moderately but significantly shorter.

The TCR comes from a young man with type 1 diabetes. The material sequenced was naive CD4+ T cells from blood. V and J are TRBV4-2 and TRBJ1-1; the D gene is possibly TRBD1 (5 bases). The CDR3 nucleotides read TGTGCCAGCAGCCAAGGCGGGACTACGGCTTTCTTT. The encoded protein is CASSQGGTTAFF.